Listed here are 31 T cell receptor beta chains from one sample, sequenced in a study of T cells in Graves' hyperthyroidism and ophthalmopathy. The TCR beta CDR3 regions underwent amplification using RNA transcripts as the source. Researchers ran a first-round RT-PCR on the TCR CDR3 using the HTBI primer set. MiXCR was run by TCRdb on the multiplex PCR reads, yielding one entry per CDR3 protein. The table records about 380,000 distinct CDR3 sequences, less than 20% of them present only once. Sample: blood. The receptors derive from a man between 18 and 29 years old with Graves' ophthalmopathy.

This clonotype has ten or more counts. The rearrangement links TRBV29-1 to TRBJ1-1, with D possibly matching TRBD1 (5 bases). The CDR3 spans 12 residues. The germline V gene has CDR1 SQVTM and CDR2 ANQGSEA. The CDR3 region has the DNA TGCAGGGACGACAGATCGAACACTGAAGCTTTCTTT. It yields the protein CRDDRSNTEAFF.

This clonotype was recorded at least ten times. The chain couples TRBV7-2 to TRBJ2-2; TRBD1 might be the D (6 bases). The CDR3 totals 17 residues. Germline loops: CDR1 SGHTA, CDR2 FQGNSA. V was trimmed by 3 bases and J by 1 base, leaving 15 bases between them. Here the CDR3 DNA reads TGTGCCAGCAGCTTCCGGACGGGGACATGGAACACCGGGGAGCTGTTTTTT. Its translation: CASSFRTGTWNTGELFF.

This clonotype was seen ten or more times. This sequence joins TRBV5-1 and TRBJ2-7; 12 bases match TRBD2. Trimming removed 4 bases from V and 0 bases from J; junction bases left unmatched: 2. The germline CDR1 and CDR2 sequences are SGHRS and YFSETQ. The CDR3 sequence is 15 residues long. The CDR3 DNA follows: TGCGCCAGCAGCAGGACTAGCGGGAACTCCTACGAGCAGTACTTC. Encoded protein: CASSRTSGNSYEQYF. The full variable domain, completed using reference TRBV5-1 and TRBJ2-7, is KAGVTQTPRYLIKTRGQQVTLSCSPISGHRSVSWYQQTPGQGLQFLFEYFSETQRNKGNFPGRFSGRQFSNSRSEMNVSTLELGDSALYLCASSRTSGNSYEQYFGPGTRLTVT.

On this clonotype: A read error may produce the germline difference seen at one junction end. The chain joins TRBV5-1 to TRBJ2-3; 10 positions agree with TRBD1. The germline V gene has CDR1 SGHRS and CDR2 YFSETQ. The CDR3 has 17 residues. The CDR3 sequence: CASSQRTGGYSTDTRYF. CDR3 nucleotides: TGCGCCAGCAGCCAGCGGACAGGGGGGTATAGCACAGATACGCGGTATTTT.

This clonotype appeared many times. CDR3 sequence (DNA): TGCAGTGCTCCTCAGGGGTGGGGCAATCAGCCCCAGCATTTT. It translates to CSAPQGWGNQPQHF. The chain uses TRBV20-1 and TRBJ1-5; D is perhaps TRBD1 (6 bases). Deletions cut 5 bases from V and 2 bases from J, with 13 bases between. This CDR3 has 14 amino acids. The germline gives CDR1 DFQATT, CDR2 SNEGSKA (reference sequence).

This chain links TRBV2 with TRBJ2-2; 8 nucleotides line up with TRBD1. Germline assignment: CDR1 SNHLY and CDR2 FYNNEI. This CDR3 spans 15 amino acids. V dropped 6 bases and J dropped 7; count of bases not matched to a gene: 10. The CDR3: CASRAGQGWGGELFF. In DNA, the CDR3 is TGTGCCAGCAGAGCCGGACAGGGTTGGGGCGGGGAGCTGTTTTTT.

This clonotype was found many times. This chain connects TRBV2 to TRBJ1-2; 10 bases agree with TRBD1. The CDR3 is 14 residues long. Germline V CDR1 and CDR2: SNHLY, FYNNEI. The V and J ends lost 8 bases and 6 bases, in that order; junction bases with no gene match: 9. In DNA form, the CDR3 reads TGTGCCAGCGTCGAGACAGGGGGCGGGGATGGCTACACCTTC. Translated, it gives CASVETGGGDGYTF.

V gene TRBV20-1 combines with J gene TRBJ1-1; the match to TRBD1 covers 8 bases. The CDR3 spans 14 residues. Germline assignment: CDR1 DFQATT and CDR2 SNEGSKA (reference sequence). The V segment lost 0 bases and the J segment 4 bases; nucleotides outside the gene matches: 4. CDR3 sequence reads: CSARETGGGTEAFF. The CDR3 coding sequence is TGCAGTGCTAGAGAAACAGGGGGTGGCACTGAAGCTTTCTTT.

The CDR3 reads CASSFGTERDSPLHF. The DNA for the CDR3 is TGTGCCAGCAGTTTCGGGACAGAAAGAGATTCACCCCTCCACTTT. This rearrangement joins TRBV27 to TRBJ1-6, with 7 bases fitting TRBD1. The V gene's germline CDR1 is MNHEY and CDR2 SMNVEV (reference sequence). V lost 3 bases to trimming and J lost 8 bases; unmatched junction nucleotides: 7. The CDR3 length is 15 residues.

This clonotype occurred many times. The chain recombines TRBV5-6 with TRBJ2-7, with D maybe TRBD2 (5 bases). The CDR3 loop spans 13 amino acids. V shed 5 bases and J shed 2 bases, with 11 bases lying between them. The germline CDR1 and CDR2 sequences are SGHDT and YYEEEE. DNA for the CDR3: TGTGCCAGCAGTCCCGGGGTCGCCTACGAGCAGTACTTC. Encoded protein: CASSPGVAYEQYF.

The gene calls are TRBV24-1 and TRBJ1-1; possible D gene TRBD1, 6 bases. This CDR3 is built from 21 residues. V shed 0 bases and J shed 5 bases, with 30 bases lying between them. CDR1 KGHDR and CDR2 SFDVKD come from the germline V gene. For the CDR3, the DNA is TGTGCCACCAGTGATTTGTCTCTCCCCGGGGGCGAACGGGGGGGAGGGACTGAAGCTTTCTTT. Protein: CATSDLSLPGGERGGGTEAFF.

This clonotype was observed a few times. The chain joins TRBV9 to TRBJ2-1; TRBD1 aligns across 8 bases. The CDR3 contains 16 residues. The germline V gene has CDR1 SGDLS and CDR2 YYNGEE. Trimming removed 1 base from V and 4 bases from J; junction bases left unmatched: 7. The CDR3: CASSVSTGGQYNEQFF. CDR3 coding DNA: TGTGCCAGCAGCGTATCCACAGGGGGGCAATACAATGAGCAGTTCTTC.

The chain recombines TRBV10-3 with TRBJ1-1; D not resolved. Trimming removed 10 bases at V and 4 bases at J, with 10 bases between. Germline-derived CDR1 and CDR2 are ENHRY and SYGVKD. This CDR3 comprises 11 residues. The DNA for the CDR3 is TGTGCCACAACTAGTTCCACTGAAGCTTTCTTT. Protein sequence: CATTSSTEAFF.

This clonotype was recorded once. V is TRBV7-2 and J is TRBJ2-7; 12 bases align to TRBD2. This CDR3 comprises 14 residues. V dropped 6 bases and J dropped 6; count of bases not matched to a gene: 6. CDR1 is SGHTA, CDR2 FQGNSA, per germline. CDR3 sequence: CASREGLAGLEQYF. The CDR3 DNA sequence: TGTGCCAGCAGGGAAGGACTAGCGGGACTCGAGCAGTACTTC.

This clonotype was counted at least ten times. V is TRBV28 and J is TRBJ1-2; 9 bases agree with TRBD1. J lost 5 bases, V lost 8 bases, and 9 bases had no gene match. Germline V lookup: CDR1 MDHEN, CDR2 SYDVKM. This CDR3 spans 14 amino acids. CDR3 protein: CASYQGGTGYGYTF. As DNA, the CDR3 is TGTGCCAGCTACCAGGGGGGGACAGGGTATGGCTACACCTTC.

A remark on this clonotype: This may stem from a read error, because a much larger clone lies one nucleotide away. CDR3 coding DNA: TGTGCCAGCAGCTCCCGGACATCGCTGGAGCAGTACTTC. This translates into CASSSRTSLEQYF. The genes are TRBV7-9 and TRBJ2-7; tentative D call: TRBD1 (5 bases). The CDR3 has 13 residues. Trimming left V 4 bases short and J 7 bases short, with 14 bases between. CDR1 SEHNR and CDR2 FQNEAQ come from the germline V gene (reference sequence).

V gene TRBV6-5 combines with J gene TRBJ2-1; 7 nucleotides agree with TRBD1. The ends lost 3 bases at V and 8 bases at J; junction bases unmatched: 7. The germline gives CDR1 MNHEY, CDR2 SVGAGI. The CDR3 extends over 14 amino acids. In DNA, the CDR3 is TGTGCCAGCAGTTATGTGGCAGGGGGTCATGAGCAGTTCTTC. This encodes CASSYVAGGHEQFF.

In this sample, this clonotype turned up many times. The chain carries TRBV10-3 and TRBJ1-1; D possibly corresponds to TRBD1 (5 bases). Trimming took 6 bases from V and 3 from J, leaving 17 bases between them. This CDR3 comprises 15 residues. The germline V gene encodes CDR1 ENHRY and CDR2 SYGVKD. CDR3 residues: CAIRGPGAADTEAFF. The CDR3 nucleotides read TGTGCCATCAGGGGACCCGGGGCGGCGGACACTGAAGCTTTCTTT.

The rearrangement uses TRBV4-1 and TRBJ2-3; a possible D gene is TRBD2 (6 bases). The length of the CDR3 is 16 residues. CDR1 and CDR2 from the germline V gene are MGHRA and YSYEKL. The germline V and J ends were trimmed by 1 base and 2 bases, with 13 bases remaining between them. The CDR3 DNA follows: TGCGCCAGCAGCCAAGTGAGGAGGGGATACACAGATACGCAGTATTTT. This encodes CASSQVRRGYTDTQYF.

This clonotype was counted between two and nine times. The DNA of the CDR3 is TGCAGTGCTCCAAGAGCCGGGACAGTCGATCAGCCCCAGCATTTT. This codes for CSAPRAGTVDQPQHF. The genes are TRBV20-1 and TRBJ1-5, with 7 bases fitting TRBD1. The CDR3 is 15 residues long. Trimming cost V 5 bases and J 5 bases; bases outside gene matches: 12. Germline lookup yields CDR1 DFQATT and CDR2 SNEGSKA (reference sequence).

At least ten counts were recorded for this clonotype. The chain combines TRBV2 with TRBJ2-7, with D perhaps TRBD1 (6 bases). The CDR3 is 12 residues long. Germline V lookup: CDR1 SNHLY, CDR2 FYNNEI. V was shortened by 10 bases and J by 2 bases, with 12 bases between the two germline ends. DNA for the CDR3: TGTGCCACGGCCCGGGACACCTACGAGCAGTACTTC. Its protein is CATARDTYEQYF.

This clonotype was seen at least ten times. The chain couples TRBV20-1 to TRBJ2-1; 8 bases line up with TRBD2. Trimming took 4 bases from V and 4 from J; bases not matched to a gene: 9. CDR1 and CDR2 from the germline V gene are DFQATT and SNEGSKA (reference sequence). This CDR3 region has 15 residues. The CDR3 DNA is TGCAGTGCTAAAGTGTCAGGCGGGGGGTACAATGAGCAGTTCTTC. As protein: CSAKVSGGGYNEQFF.

The chain employs TRBV7-9 and TRBJ2-5, with unresolved D. CDR1 is SEHNR and CDR2 is FQNEAQ in the germline V gene (reference sequence). The CDR3 spans 13 residues. V lost 4 bases and J 5 bases, leaving 11 bases between the germline ends. This chain's CDR3 is CASSSLLFETQYF. CDR3 DNA sequence: TGTGCCAGCAGCTCCCTTTTGTTTGAGACCCAGTACTTC. The full variable domain, with the rest looked up from reference TRBV7-9 and TRBJ2-5, is DTGVSQNPRHKITKRGQNVTFRCDPISEHNRLYWYRQTLGQGPEFLTYFQNEAQLEKSRLLSDRFSAERPKGSFSTLEIQRTEQGDSAMYLCASSSLLFETQYFGPGTRLLVL.

This clonotype was recorded many times. The V gene is TRBV7-2, the J gene TRBJ2-2, with 8 bases that match TRBD1. CDR1 is SGHTA, CDR2 FQGNSA, per germline. Trimming cost V 5 bases and J 7 bases; bases outside gene matches: 6. There are 14 residues in the CDR3. The CDR3 sequence is CASSAGQGGGELFF. CDR3 sequence (DNA): TGTGCCAGCAGCGCCGGACAGGGAGGCGGGGAGCTGTTTTTT. Based on the CDR3 plus reference TRBV7-2 and TRBJ2-2, the full variable domain is GAGVSQSPSNKVTEKGKDVELRCDPISGHTALYWYRQSLGQGLEFLIYFQGNSAPDKSGLPSDRFSAERTGGSVSTLTIQRTQQEDSAVYLCASSAGQGGGELFFGEGSRLTVL.

Many counts were recorded for this clonotype. In DNA form, the CDR3 reads TGTGCCAGCAGCTTAGGTGGGGACAGGGGTATTGTCGAAGCTTTCTTT. Amino acids: CASSLGGDRGIVEAFF. The V and J genes are TRBV7-9 and TRBJ1-1, with TRBD1 identical over 10 bases. Germline CDR1 and CDR2: SEHNR and FQNEAQ (reference sequence). Germline trimming cut 1 base from V and 8 bases from J; bases unmatched to any gene: 10. CDR3 length: 16 amino acids. The complete variable domain, with remaining parts taken from reference TRBV7-9 and TRBJ1-1, reads DTGVSQNPRHKITKRGQNVTFRCDPISEHNRLYWYRQTLGQGPEFLTYFQNEAQLEKSRLLSDRFSAERPKGSFSTLEIQRTEQGDSAMYLCASSLGGDRGIVEAFFGQGTRLTVV.

This clonotype was seen repeatedly, ten times or more. This sequence joins TRBV7-2 and TRBJ2-7, with 7 bases lining up with TRBD2. Germline V gene sequence: CDR1 SGHTA, CDR2 FQGNSA. The CDR3 is 13 residues long. Trimming at V came to 8 bases and at J to 0 bases, leaving 4 bases not matched to a gene. The CDR3 bases are TGTGCCAGCGGGCGGGGGAGCTCCTACGAGCAGTACTTC. The encoded protein is CASGRGSSYEQYF.

The chain links TRBV29-1 to TRBJ1-1; tentative D call: TRBD1 (5 bases). V lost 7 bases to trimming and J lost 3 bases, with 18 bases between them. Germline loops: CDR1 SQVTM, CDR2 ANQGSEA. The CDR3 has 14 amino acids. The CDR3 loop reads CSAQEAARDTEAFF. DNA of the CDR3: TGCAGCGCTCAGGAAGCGGCCAGGGACACTGAAGCTTTCTTT. The full variable domain, in which reference TRBV29-1 and TRBJ1-1 provide the parts outside the CDR3, is SAVISQKPSRDICQRGTSLTIQCQVDSQVTMMFWYRQQPGQSLTLIATANQGSEATYESGFVIDKFPISRPNLTFSTLTVSNMSPEDSSIYLCSAQEAARDTEAFFGQGTRLTVV.

This clonotype occurred a few times. The chain recombines TRBV7-2 with TRBJ2-7, with 7 bases lining up with TRBD2. After removal of 1 base from V and 3 bases from J, the junction contained 3 bases not matched to a gene. CDR1 and CDR2 (germline): SGHTA, FQGNSA. CDR3 length: 14 amino acids. The CDR3: CASSLGREVYEQYF. In nucleotides, the CDR3 is TGTGCCAGCAGCTTAGGACGGGAGGTCTACGAGCAGTACTTC.

This clonotype was seen at least ten times. The chain carries TRBV12-3 or TRBV12-4 and TRBJ2-7; the D call may be TRBD1 or TRBD2 (5 bases each). V was pared by 2 bases and J by 1 base, with 9 bases between. The CDR3 has 14 amino acids. CDR3 region: CASSLSRGSYEQYF. In DNA, the CDR3 is TGTGCCAGCAGTTTATCGAGGGGATCCTACGAGCAGTACTTC.

V usage is TRBV4-1 and J usage is TRBJ2-7, with D perhaps assigned TRBD1 or TRBD2 (5 bases each). The CDR3 contains 15 residues. The ends were cut back, 4 bases at V and 3 bases at J, with 16 bases in the middle. The germline CDR1 and CDR2 sequences are MGHRA and YSYEKL. The CDR3 is CASSPSGGRSYEQYF. CDR3 DNA: TGCGCCAGCAGCCCCAGTGGGGGACGGAGCTACGAGCAGTACTTC.

This clonotype appeared many times. The chain employs TRBV29-1 and TRBJ2-3, with D tentatively TRBD1 (6 bases). Trimming shortened V by 5 bases and J by 7 bases, and 25 bases separated the two germline ends. Germline CDR1 SQVTM, CDR2 ANQGSEA. This CDR3 has 16 amino acids. CDR3 sequence reads: CSVTPRTAGRENTQYF. CDR3 coding DNA: TGCAGCGTTACACCAAGGACAGCCGGAAGAGAGAATACGCAGTATTTT.